The subject of this entry is one T cell receptor beta chain. Its antigen is unidentified. Donors consisted of healthy bone marrow donors. CDR3 length: 15 residues. With 4 bases removed from V and 5 bases from J, the gap between germline ends came to 15 bases. Germline V gives CDR1 MNHNY, CDR2 SVGAGI (reference sequence). This entry is derived from a study of cytomegalovirus exposure and HLA in healthy donors. Overall study: Some 200 million T cells yielded some 100 million unique TCR beta sequences, as an earlier analysis found.

PCR primers comprised 60 Vbeta and 13 Jbeta primers. TCRdb's copy holds only in-frame clones and misses some; the assay was immunoSEQ multiplex PCR. The sample has a few hundred thousand clones; approximately 78% are singletons. General study findings and limits: Cytomegalovirus-associated status was assigned to 150 or so TCR beta chains. Association of a missense DCLRE1C variant with TCR beta V- and J-gene trimming was reported in a later analysis.

The rearrangement links TRBV6-6 to TRBJ2-1; D may be TRBD1 (5 bases). The specimen sequenced was PBMCs. The receptor was derived from a man younger than 45 in good health and CMV-seronegative. The CDR3 DNA is TGTGCCAGCAGTTGGATGGCAGGGCCAGACAATGAGCAGTTCTTC. Its translation: CASSWMAGPDNEQFF.